The clone carrying this T cell receptor (beta chain) was detected a few times. What it binds is unknown. The data belong to a study of T-cell memory formation after mild COVID-19. A single record per CDR3 protein comes from TCRdb applying MiXCR to the 5' RACE reads. The sample includes some 97,000 distinct CDR3 sequences, 11% of them seen just once. The CDR3 contains 13 residues. V dropped 7 bases and J dropped 4 bases, with 10 bases sitting between them. The germline CDR1 and CDR2 sequences are KGHDR and SFDVKD. Study-wide points: Clones that contracted clustered mainly in CM and EM if CD4+ and in EMRA if CD8+.

Sequencing used PBMCs or a T cell subset sorted from them (not recorded which). The chain recombines TRBV24-1 with TRBJ1-5; unclear D gene. The receptor comes from a man between 18 and 29 years old who had mild COVID-19 (a few samples of this study predate the infection). Cell type and time point are not known. The CDR3 DNA reads as TGTGCCACCAGCCGGGGTCCGAATCAGCCCCAGCATTTT. Translation gives CATSRGPNQPQHF.